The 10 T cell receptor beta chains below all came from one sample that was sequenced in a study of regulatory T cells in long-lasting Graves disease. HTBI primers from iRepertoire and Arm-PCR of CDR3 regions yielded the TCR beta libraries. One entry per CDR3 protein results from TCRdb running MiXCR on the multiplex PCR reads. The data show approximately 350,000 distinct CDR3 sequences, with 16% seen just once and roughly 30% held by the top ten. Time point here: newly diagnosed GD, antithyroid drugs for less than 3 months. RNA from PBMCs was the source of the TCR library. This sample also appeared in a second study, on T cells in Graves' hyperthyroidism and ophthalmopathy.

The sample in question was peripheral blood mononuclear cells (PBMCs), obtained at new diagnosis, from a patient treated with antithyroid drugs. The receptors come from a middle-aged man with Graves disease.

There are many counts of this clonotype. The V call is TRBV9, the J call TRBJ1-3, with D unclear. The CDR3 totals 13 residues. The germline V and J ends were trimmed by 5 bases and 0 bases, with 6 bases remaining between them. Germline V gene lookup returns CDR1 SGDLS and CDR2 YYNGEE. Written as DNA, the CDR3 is TGTGCCAGCAGTGCCAGCTCTGGAAACACCATATATTTT. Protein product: CASSASSGNTIYF. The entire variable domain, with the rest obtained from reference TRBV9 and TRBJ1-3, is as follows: DSGVTQTPKHLITATGQRVTLRCSPRSGDLSVYWYQQSLDQGLQFLIQYYNGEERAKGNILERFSAQQFPDLHSELNLSSLELGDSALYFCASSASSGNTIYFGEGSWLTVV.

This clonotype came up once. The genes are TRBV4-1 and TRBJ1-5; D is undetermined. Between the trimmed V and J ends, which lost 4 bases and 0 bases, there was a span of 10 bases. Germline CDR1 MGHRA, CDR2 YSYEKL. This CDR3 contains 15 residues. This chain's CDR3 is CASSRNSDSNQPQHF. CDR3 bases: TGCGCCAGCAGCCGAAACTCGGATAGCAATCAGCCCCAGCATTTT.

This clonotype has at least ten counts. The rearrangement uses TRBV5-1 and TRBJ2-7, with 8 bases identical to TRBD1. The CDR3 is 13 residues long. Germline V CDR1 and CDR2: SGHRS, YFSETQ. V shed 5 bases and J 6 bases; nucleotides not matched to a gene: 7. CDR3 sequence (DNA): TGCGCCAGCAGGTCGGACAGGGACCGCGAGCAGTACTTC. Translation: CASRSDRDREQYF.

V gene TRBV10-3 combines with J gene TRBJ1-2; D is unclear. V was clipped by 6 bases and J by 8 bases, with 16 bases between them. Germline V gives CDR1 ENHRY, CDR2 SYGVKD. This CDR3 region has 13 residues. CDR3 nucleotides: TGTGCCATCAGCCCGGTTAGGGCGGAGGGCTACACCTTC. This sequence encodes CAISPVRAEGYTF.

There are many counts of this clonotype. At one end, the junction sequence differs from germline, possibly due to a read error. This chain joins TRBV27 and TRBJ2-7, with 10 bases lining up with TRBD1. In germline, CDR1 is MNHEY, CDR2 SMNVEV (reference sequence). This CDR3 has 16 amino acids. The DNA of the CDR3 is TGTGCCAGCAGCCAAGGCCGGGACAGGGGAGTTTACGGCCTAGACTTC. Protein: CASSQGRDRGVYGLDF.

CDR3: CASSLAWRVETQYF. Here the CDR3 DNA reads TGTGCCAGCAGTTTGGCGTGGCGCGTAGAGACCCAGTACTTC. The chain combines TRBV12-3 or TRBV12-4 with TRBJ2-5; no definite D call. The CDR3 is made up of 14 amino acids. V was shortened by 3 bases and J by 4 bases, with 12 bases between the two germline ends.

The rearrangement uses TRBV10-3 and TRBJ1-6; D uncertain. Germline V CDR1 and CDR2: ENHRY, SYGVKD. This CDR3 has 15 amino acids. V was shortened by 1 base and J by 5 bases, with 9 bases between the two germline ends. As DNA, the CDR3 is TGTGCCATCAGTGAGTATCGGGGTGATAATTCACCCCTCCACTTT. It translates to CAISEYRGDNSPLHF.

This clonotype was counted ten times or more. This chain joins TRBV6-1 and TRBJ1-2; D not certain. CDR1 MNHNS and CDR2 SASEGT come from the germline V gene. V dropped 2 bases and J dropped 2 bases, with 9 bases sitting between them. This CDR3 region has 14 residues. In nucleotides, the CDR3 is TGTGCCAGCAGTGAACGGGTACGGAACTATGGCTACACCTTC. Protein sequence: CASSERVRNYGYTF.

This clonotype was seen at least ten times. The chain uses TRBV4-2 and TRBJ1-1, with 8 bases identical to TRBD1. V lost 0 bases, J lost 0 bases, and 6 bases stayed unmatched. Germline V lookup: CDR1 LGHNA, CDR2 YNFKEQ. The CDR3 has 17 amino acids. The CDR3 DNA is TGTGCCAGCAGCCAAGATCGGGACAGGAGTATGAACACTGAAGCTTTCTTT. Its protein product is CASSQDRDRSMNTEAFF.

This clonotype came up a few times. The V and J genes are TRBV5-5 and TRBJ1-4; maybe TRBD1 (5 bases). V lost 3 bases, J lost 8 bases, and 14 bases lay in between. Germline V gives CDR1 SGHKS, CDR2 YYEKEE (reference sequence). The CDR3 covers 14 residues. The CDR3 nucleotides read TGTGCCAGCAGCTACAGGCCATTGGGGGAAAAACTGTTTTTT. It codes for CASSYRPLGEKLFF.